This TCR beta chain was observed in a study of beta chain features in type 1 diabetes. Expressed TCRB transcripts were sequenced because the entire RNA isolate underwent reverse transcription. Repertoires were generated with immunoSEQ multiplex PCR, while TCRdb's copy carries only in-frame clones and drops some. The sample yields just over 450,000 clones, roughly 31% seen once. Regarding the study as a whole: VDJ junctions sequenced from type 1 diabetes patients showed fewer insertions and more deletions. Equally in patients and controls, PCR might preferentially amplify shorter templates.

As for this clone: Antigen unknown.

The CDR3 totals 13 residues. The V and J ends lost 7 bases and 5 bases respectively, with 15 bases between them. Germline V CDR1 and CDR2: SQVTM, ANQGSEA. The TCR sequence derives from a man in his late teens or twenties in good health. The chain couples TRBV29-1 to TRBJ2-1; D not certain. Sequencing used naive CD4+ T cells from blood. The CDR3 sequence: CSGEVGRDNEQFF. For the CDR3, the DNA is TGCAGCGGGGAAGTTGGACGGGACAATGAGCAGTTCTTC.